These 21 T cell receptor beta chains originate from one sample sequenced in a study of CD8+ T cells in alopecia areata. Investigators isolated RNA and reverse transcribed it into cDNA to act as the sequencing template. Assay: immunoSEQ multiplex PCR; the TCRdb copy retains only in-frame clones and omits some. The repertoire has some 190,000 clones, 51% of them found once; the top ten carry 10%. The sample's treatment: oral pan-JAK inhibitor, 5-10 mg twice daily. The material sequenced was CD8+ T cells sorted from blood, taken around week 54, from a patient treated with tofacitinib. The receptors derive from a human donor with alopecia areata.

J is TRBJ2-1 and V is TRBV30; D not certain. CDR3 length: 14 amino acids. V was shortened by 0 bases and J by 5 bases, with 11 bases between the two germline ends. Germline lookup yields CDR1 GTSNPN and CDR2 SVGIG (reference sequence). CDR3 DNA: TGTGCCTGGAGTGTAGCGCTGGTAAACAATGAGCAGTTCTTC. Its translation: CAWSVALVNNEQFF. The full variable domain, in which reference TRBV30 and TRBJ2-1 provide the parts outside the CDR3, is SQTIHQWPATLVQPVGSPLSLECTVEGTSNPNLYWYRQAAGRGLQLLFYSVGIGQISSEVPQNLSASRPQDRQFILSSKKLLLSDSGFYLCAWSVALVNNEQFFGPGTRLTVL.

In its sample, this clone was seen a few times. V gene TRBV29-1 combines with J gene TRBJ2-7, with D possibly TRBD1 on 6 matching bases. Trimming left V 3 bases short and J 0 bases short, with 9 bases between. The CDR3 has 13 amino acids. Germline loops: CDR1 SQVTM, CDR2 ANQGSEA. CDR3 in DNA: TGCAGCGTTGAGGGACAAAGCTCCTACGAGCAGTACTTC. It is translated as CSVEGQSSYEQYF.

This clone was seen only a few times. The chain has TRBV29-1 and TRBJ1-2; 7 bases line up with TRBD1. The germline CDR1 and CDR2 sequences are SQVTM and ANQGSEA. The ends lost 6 bases at V and 5 bases at J; junction bases unmatched: 3. CDR3 length: 11 residues. DNA for the CDR3: TGCAGCGTGGGACAGCCATATGGCTACACCTTC. It yields the protein CSVGQPYGYTF.

The gene calls are TRBV30 and TRBJ2-1; D not resolved. This CDR3 has 11 amino acids. Trimming cost V 0 bases and J 10 bases, with 7 bases left between them. CDR1 is GTSNPN and CDR2 is SVGIG in the germline V gene (reference sequence). The CDR3 loop reads CAWSVRTEQFF. CDR3 DNA: TGTGCCTGGAGTGTACGAACCGAGCAGTTCTTC.

This clone occurred a few times. The sample has other DNA sequences that encode this CDR3 too. The chain carries TRBV29-1 and TRBJ2-3; D might be TRBD2 (6 bases). CDR1 is SQVTM and CDR2 is ANQGSEA in the germline V gene. This CDR3 is built from 13 residues. V shed 4 bases and J shed 0 bases, with 8 bases lying between them. CDR3 DNA sequence: TGCAGCGTTGTGCGGGGTAGCACAGATACGCAGTATTTT. Amino acids: CSVVRGSTDTQYF.

The rearrangement links TRBV27 to TRBJ2-7; D may be TRBD1 (7 bases). Germline CDR1 is MNHEY and CDR2 is SMNVEV (reference sequence). The CDR3 has 13 residues. The V end lost 3 bases, the J end lost 6 bases, and 12 bases lay between the germline ends. The CDR3 sequence: CASSFSGGGEQYF. DNA for the CDR3: TGTGCCAGCAGTTTCTCAGGGGGAGGCGAGCAGTACTTC.

In this sample, this clone turned up a few times. V and J are TRBV23-1 and TRBJ2-5, with 9 bases lining up with TRBD1. Being an ORF, TRBV23-1 has a function that is uncertain. This CDR3 contains 15 residues. Trimming removed 4 bases from V and 5 bases from J; junction bases left unmatched: 8. CDR3 sequence reads: CASSRADRGEETQYF. CDR3 DNA sequence: TGCGCCAGCAGTCGGGCGGACAGGGGAGAGGAGACCCAGTACTTC.

The rearrangement uses TRBV27 and TRBJ1-5; D remains ambiguous. Trimming took 2 bases from V and 3 from J, leaving 2 bases between them. The germline V gene encodes CDR1 MNHEY and CDR2 SMNVEV (reference sequence). This CDR3 is 12 amino acids long. In DNA form, the CDR3 reads TGTGCCAGCAGTTTACCCAATCAGCCCCAGCATTTT. Amino acids: CASSLPNQPQHF.

The chain joins TRBV29-1 to TRBJ2-7; possible D gene TRBD1, 6 bases. V lost 4 bases and J lost 1, with 11 bases in between. The CDR3 covers 13 residues. From germline, CDR1 is SQVTM and CDR2 ANQGSEA. Here the CDR3 reads CSVVWDISYEQYF. The CDR3 DNA follows: TGCAGCGTTGTGTGGGACATTTCCTACGAGCAGTACTTC.

The chain couples TRBV4-3 to TRBJ2-5; 8 nucleotides match TRBD1. V dropped 1 base and J dropped 5; count of bases not matched to a gene: 0. Germline CDR1 reads LGHNA; CDR2 reads YSLEER. There are 13 residues in the CDR3. CDR3 residues: CASSQGQGETQYF. CDR3 in DNA: TGCGCCAGCAGCCAAGGACAGGGGGAGACCCAGTACTTC.

The chain links TRBV13 to TRBJ1-2, with D maybe TRBD1 (5 bases). The CDR3 extends over 14 amino acids. Trimming stripped 0 bases from V and 6 bases from J, with 11 bases between. Germline V lookup: CDR1 PRHDT, CDR2 FYEKMQ (reference sequence). CDR3 DNA sequence: TGTGCCAGCAGCTTAGGCGAAAGGGGCGATGGCTACACCTTC. It specifies CASSLGERGDGYTF.

The gene calls are TRBV6-5 and TRBJ1-2; a weak D match, TRBD1 (5 bases). CDR3 length: 15 amino acids. Germline loops: CDR1 MNHEY, CDR2 SVGAGI. With 6 bases removed from V and 0 bases from J, the gap between germline ends came to 14 bases. The CDR3 loop reads CASSHEGWANYGYTF. The CDR3 DNA reads TGTGCCAGCAGCCACGAGGGGTGGGCTAACTATGGCTACACCTTC.

This chain uses TRBV2 with TRBJ2-5; D not certain. With 3 bases removed from V and 0 bases from J, the gap between germline ends came to 11 bases. This CDR3 has 15 amino acids. Germline CDR1 is SNHLY and CDR2 is FYNNEI. The CDR3 is CASSDIGLYQETQYF. CDR3 DNA: TGTGCCAGCAGTGATATTGGGCTGTACCAAGAGACCCAGTACTTC. The whole variable domain, remainder taken from reference TRBV2 and TRBJ2-5, is EPEVTQTPSHQVTQMGQEVILRCVPISNHLYFYWYRQILGQKVEFLVSFYNNEISEKSEIFDDQFSVERPDGSNFTLKIRSTKLEDSAMYFCASSDIGLYQETQYFGPGTRLLVL.

The table lists this clone with a few counts. The gene calls are TRBV29-1 and TRBJ2-3, with 7 bases lining up with TRBD2. V shed 0 bases, J shed 4 bases, and the junction held 4 bases outside the gene matches. This CDR3 comprises 14 residues. The V gene's germline CDR1 is SQVTM and CDR2 ANQGSEA. CDR3 DNA: TGCAGCGTTGAAGATAAGCGGGAAGCAGATACGCAGTATTTT. The encoded protein is CSVEDKREADTQYF.

The V call is TRBV7-9, the J call TRBJ1-2; no reliable D call. Germline assignment: CDR1 SEHNR and CDR2 FQNEAQ (reference sequence). Deletions cut 1 base from V and 0 bases from J, with 12 bases between. The CDR3 extends over 16 amino acids. CDR3 loop: CASSLGVGSPNYGYTF. CDR3 DNA: TGTGCCAGCAGCTTAGGCGTTGGCAGTCCTAACTATGGCTACACCTTC.

This chain joins TRBV4-1 and TRBJ2-5; no clear D gene. Trimming cost V 0 bases and J 5 bases, with 10 bases left between them. CDR1 MGHRA and CDR2 YSYEKL come from the germline V gene. The CDR3 has 14 residues. The CDR3 spells CASSQDVSPETQYF. The CDR3 region has the DNA TGCGCCAGCAGCCAAGATGTCAGCCCGGAGACCCAGTACTTC.

The sample holds a few counts of this clone. This sequence joins TRBV5-1 and TRBJ2-5; TRBD1 agrees at 12 bases. The CDR3 has 15 residues. Germline V gene lookup returns CDR1 SGHRS and CDR2 YFSETQ. J was trimmed by 4 bases and V by 1 base; bases with no gene match: 2. CDR3 in DNA: TGCGCCAGCAGCTTGATGGGACAGGGGGCAGAGACCCAGTACTTC. Protein: CASSLMGQGAETQYF.

The rearrangement uses TRBV2 and TRBJ2-4, with a weak D call TRBD1 (5 bases). CDR1 SNHLY and CDR2 FYNNEI come from the germline V gene. CDR3 length: 15 amino acids. V was clipped by 0 bases and J by 9 bases, with 15 bases between them. CDR3 residues: CASSEASGSRAIQYF. In DNA, the CDR3 is TGTGCCAGCAGTGAAGCTTCAGGGTCCAGGGCCATTCAGTACTTC.

The chain carries TRBV9 and TRBJ2-1, with 7 bases lining up with TRBD2. The germline CDR1 and CDR2 sequences are SGDLS and YYNGEE. V gave up 0 bases and J gave up 3 bases; unmatched junction bases: 0. The CDR3 has 14 amino acids. The CDR3 region is CASSVGTSYNEQFF. CDR3 DNA sequence: TGTGCCAGCAGCGTAGGGACTAGCTACAATGAGCAGTTCTTC.

The chain combines TRBV5-6 with TRBJ1-6; tentatively, D is TRBD1 (6 bases). The CDR3 is 13 residues long. The V end was cut by 1 base, the J end by 7 bases, with 6 bases between. CDR1 and CDR2 from the germline V gene are SGHDT and YYEEEE. The CDR3 DNA follows: TGTGCCAGCAGCTTGACAGGGAATTCACCCCTCCACTTT. Its protein is CASSLTGNSPLHF.

This chain links TRBV30 with TRBJ2-2; no clear D gene. The V and J ends lost 0 bases and 3 bases respectively, with 14 bases between them. The germline V gene has CDR1 GTSNPN and CDR2 SVGIG (reference sequence). The CDR3 runs to 16 residues. CDR3 in DNA: TGTGCCTGGAGTGTTTGGGCCCAACGAGACACCGGGGAGCTGTTTTTT. Protein product: CAWSVWAQRDTGELFF. Looking up the rest from reference TRBV30 and TRBJ2-2 gives the full variable domain: SQTIHQWPATLVQPVGSPLSLECTVEGTSNPNLYWYRQAAGRGLQLLFYSVGIGQISSEVPQNLSASRPQDRQFILSSKKLLLSDSGFYLCAWSVWAQRDTGELFFGEGSRLTVL.